The sequence of this T cell receptor (beta chain) was determined in a study of OX40 agonist ivuxolimab in advanced cancers. About the study: It was ivuxolimab, an agonistic anti-OX40 (CD134) antibody, that patients were treated with. Recorded diagnoses for dose-escalation patients were hepatocellular carcinoma, melanoma, renal cell or head and neck cancer. Anti-PD-1, anti-PD-L1 or anti-CTLA-4 therapy given earlier was allowed, and approximately 40% had some.

Study conclusions and caveats: At doses 0.1 to 3.0 mg/kg, CD4+ and CD8+ clones expanded.

Sequencing used immunoSEQ multiplex PCR; TCRdb keeps in-frame clones, though not all of them. The profile shows 6,500 to 9,000 clones, more than 85% of them singletons. This clone has only one observation. Its antigen is not known. The ends were cut back, 4 bases at V and 8 bases at J, with 6 bases in the middle. There are 11 residues in the CDR3. CDR1 is SEHNR and CDR2 is FQNEAQ in the germline V gene (reference sequence). The sequencing used CD4+ or CD8+ T cells sorted from blood, collected in a trial of the OX40 agonist ivuxolimab. The clonotype originates from an adult with an advanced solid tumor such as melanoma, head and neck, liver or kidney cancer. This chain links TRBV7-9 with TRBJ2-1; D gene uncertain. CDR3 in amino acids: CASSSSYEQFF. For the CDR3, the DNA is TGTGCCAGCAGCTCTAGTTATGAGCAGTTCTTC.